This T cell receptor (beta chain) came from a study of cytomegalovirus exposure and HLA in healthy donors. Study-wide context: Early release data held approximately 81 million unique TCRs from HLA-typed donors.

As for the donors, each was a healthy bone marrow donor. J was trimmed by 0 bases and V by 4 bases; bases with no gene match: 6. The V gene's germline CDR1 is SGHRS and CDR2 YFSETQ. The CDR3 is made up of 16 amino acids. As concerns this clone: Its antigen is unknown.

PCR involved 60 Vbeta and 13 Jbeta primers. Sequencing used immunoSEQ multiplex PCR; TCRdb keeps in-frame clones, though not all of them. The sample carries approximately 75,000 clones, 84% recorded once. Broader study findings: Most TCR sequences showed up rarely, but some public TCRs showed up in many donors.

J is TRBJ1-1 and V is TRBV5-1; 10 bases line up with TRBD1. The sequencing sample was made of PBMCs. This receptor was identified in a man aged 65 to 79 in good health and CMV-seropositive. CDR3 in amino acids: CASSPDRGLVNTEAFF. The CDR3 bases are TGCGCCAGCAGCCCGGACAGGGGGTTGGTGAACACTGAAGCTTTCTTT.